This entry describes one TCR beta chain. The antigen is not known. TCRdb's copy holds only in-frame clones and misses some; the assay was immunoSEQ multiplex PCR. The sample has approximately 190,000 clones, approximately 94% seen once. The sample is drawn from a study of T cell responses to AZD1222 COVID-19 vaccine. Findings of the study overall: Baseline seropositivity characterized only a handful of AZD1222 recipients.

J was trimmed by 2 bases and V by 8 bases; bases with no gene match: 5. Germline CDR1 and CDR2: SGHNT and YYREEE (reference sequence). This CDR3 has 13 residues. This TCR came from an adult in good health. This sample comprised peripheral blood, obtained on day 0 of AZD1222 vaccination. The chain joins TRBV5-4 to TRBJ2-3; TRBD2 aligns across 7 bases. The CDR3 nucleotides read TGTGCCAGTAAGCGGGGATACACAGATACGCAGTATTTT. This codes for CASKRGYTDTQYF.